Here is one T cell receptor (beta chain) with its context. Germline V CDR1 and CDR2: MNHEY, SMNVEV (reference sequence). The CDR3 extends over 15 amino acids. The J segment lost 7 bases and the V segment lost 5 bases, leaving 7 bases of the junction unmatched. The sequencing template was cDNA reverse transcribed from extracted RNA. Sequencing was performed with immunoSEQ multiplex PCR; in TCRdb, only in-frame clones are kept and a portion is missing. The repertoire includes 100,000 or so clones, about three fifths of them detected once, and 16% sits in the top ten. This entry belongs to a study of CD8+ T cells in alopecia areata. Stated treatment: oral pan-JAK inhibitor, 5-10 mg twice daily.

This sample comprised CD8+ T cells sorted from blood, obtained at approximately week 60, from a patient treated with tofacitinib. The J gene is TRBJ1-5, the V gene TRBV27; 11 positions agree with TRBD1. The sequence was obtained from a human donor with alopecia areata. As DNA, the CDR3 is TGTGCCAGCAGTCCCTGGACAGGGGGCGGCCAGCCCCAGCATTTT. Its translation: CASSPWTGGGQPQHF.